These 2 T cell receptor beta chains share one sample of origin, sequenced in a study of regulatory T cells in long-lasting Graves disease. Arm-PCR of CDR3 regions with iRepertoire HTBI primers generated TCR beta libraries. Each CDR3 protein gets one entry after TCRdb re-called the multiplex PCR reads with MiXCR. Of about 470,000 distinct CDR3 sequences in the sample, less than 25% were seen once. Time point denoted: persistent/refractory GD, antithyroid drugs over 5 years with positive TRAb. PBMCs were the source of the RNA used for TCR sequencing. The sequencing here drew on peripheral blood mononuclear cells (PBMCs), taken when the disease was refractory, from a patient treated with antithyroid drugs. The source is a female donor with Graves disease.

This clonotype was observed many times. The genes are TRBV6-1 and TRBJ2-5; perhaps TRBD1 as D (5 bases). CDR3 size: 12 residues. V was shortened by 7 bases and J by 4 bases, with 10 bases between the two germline ends. Germline loops: CDR1 MNHNS, CDR2 SASEGT. CDR3 sequence: CASKGLGETQYF. CDR3 in DNA: TGTGCCAGCAAGGGGCTCGGAGAGACCCAGTACTTC.

The V call is TRBV7-3, the J call TRBJ2-2; D remains ambiguous. Trimming pared 5 bases from V and 6 bases from J, leaving 10 bases between. CDR3 length: 13 residues. Germline V gene data show CDR1 as SGHTA and CDR2 as FQGTGA. CDR3 nucleotide sequence: TGTGCCAGCAGCGGGGTTTTCGCCGGGGAGCTGTTTTTT. It translates to CASSGVFAGELFF.